This T cell receptor beta chain was identified during a study of blood T cell repertoires in COVID-19. About the study: The origin of the acute and convalescent COVID-19 samples was the United States, Italy and Spain. T cells, B-cell-depleted T cells, or PBMCs supplied cDNA or gDNA.

Germline V gene lookup returns CDR1 SGHVS and CDR2 FNYEAQ. V lost 2 bases and J 3 bases, leaving 16 bases between the germline ends. The CDR3 has 17 residues. Profiling relied on immunoSEQ multiplex PCR, and the TCRdb table lists in-frame clones only, not all of them. The sample holds 150,000 to 200,000 clones; about four fifths are singletons and the top ten take approximately 7%. Sequencing was carried out using peripheral blood. The chain uses TRBV7-6 and TRBJ1-4; D uncertain. The receptor comes from a man between 65 and 85 years old with active or convalescent COVID-19. CDR3 residues: CASSLTIHLGPNEKLFF. In nucleotides, the CDR3 is TGTGCCAGCAGCTTAACGATCCACCTGGGCCCTAATGAAAAACTGTTTTTT. Full variable domain (remainder filled in from reference TRBV7-6 and TRBJ1-4): GAGVSQSPRYKVTKRGQDVALRCDPISGHVSLYWYRQALGQGPEFLTYFNYEAQQDKSGLPNDRFSAERPEGSISTLTIQRTEQRDSAMYRCASSLTIHLGPNEKLFFGSGTQLSVL.